These 13 T cell receptor beta chains were all obtained from the same sample, sequenced in a study of T cells in Graves' hyperthyroidism and ophthalmopathy. Regions amplified from RNA transcripts were the TCR beta CDR3 regions. Researchers ran a first-round RT-PCR on the TCR CDR3 using the HTBI primer set. TCRdb used MiXCR to reprocess the multiplex PCR reads, holding one entry per CDR3 protein. This sample has roughly 570,000 distinct CDR3 sequences, with about half found just once. The source material was peripheral blood or thyroid tissue (not recorded which). The receptors stem from a woman between 18 and 30 years old with Graves' hyperthyroidism.

This clonotype was seen many times. V usage is TRBV5-5 and J usage is TRBJ2-7, with D unresolved. Germline V lookup: CDR1 SGHKS, CDR2 YYEKEE (reference sequence). Trimming pared 4 bases from V and 1 base from J, leaving 9 bases between. The CDR3 sequence is 13 residues long. Here the CDR3 DNA reads TGTGCCAGCAGCAAGCAGGTTTCCTACGAGCAGTACTTC. This sequence encodes CASSKQVSYEQYF. Together with reference TRBV5-5 and TRBJ2-7, the CDR3 gives the full variable domain: DAGVTQSPTHLIKTRGQQVTLRCSPISGHKSVSWYQQVLGQGPQFIFQYYEKEERGRGNFPDRFSARQFPNYSSELNVNALLLGDSALYLCASSKQVSYEQYFGPGTRLTVT.

This clonotype has only a few counts. The J gene is TRBJ1-5, the V gene TRBV11-2; possible D gene TRBD1, 6 bases. CDR1 is SGHAT and CDR2 is FQNNGV in the germline V gene. Trimming stripped 0 bases from V and 1 base from J, with 16 bases between. The CDR3 is made up of 18 amino acids. The CDR3: CASSLDVQGLGSNQPQHF. The CDR3 DNA is TGTGCCAGCAGCTTAGACGTTCAGGGGCTGGGGAGCAATCAGCCCCAGCATTTT.

This clonotype was observed a few times. The chain recombines TRBV4-2 with TRBJ1-3; no clear D. Per the germline V gene, CDR1 is LGHNA and CDR2 is YNFKEQ. Trimming pared 4 bases from V and 0 bases from J, leaving 16 bases between. The CDR3 is made up of 17 amino acids. The CDR3 loop is CASSLSGSRSSGNTIYF. Here the CDR3 DNA reads TGTGCCAGCAGCCTGAGCGGATCCCGCTCCTCTGGAAACACCATATATTTT.

This clonotype has a count of ten or more. The genes are TRBV7-9 and TRBJ1-4; D gene unclear. Germline assignment: CDR1 SEHNR and CDR2 FQNEAQ (reference sequence). The V gene lost 5 bases and the J gene lost 4 bases, with 11 bases spanning the gap. CDR3 length equals 14 residues. The CDR3 here is CASSRGLDNEKLFF. CDR3 DNA sequence: TGTGCCAGCAGCCGAGGGTTGGATAATGAAAAACTGTTTTTT. Together with reference TRBV7-9 and TRBJ1-4, the CDR3 gives the full variable domain: DTGVSQNPRHKITKRGQNVTFRCDPISEHNRLYWYRQTLGQGPEFLTYFQNEAQLEKSRLLSDRFSAERPKGSFSTLEIQRTEQGDSAMYLCASSRGLDNEKLFFGSGTQLSVL.

Ten or more counts support this clonotype. The CDR3 nucleotides read TGTGCCAGCAGCCCCGTATTAGGCGGGAGAACCCTATACGAGCAGTACTTC. Encoded protein: CASSPVLGGRTLYEQYF. This sequence joins TRBV2 and TRBJ2-7; 7 bases align to TRBD2. Trimming took 6 bases from V and 4 from J; bases not matched to a gene: 18. Germline V gene data show CDR1 as SNHLY and CDR2 as FYNNEI. This CDR3 is built from 17 residues.

About this clonotype itself: It is unclear where the CDR3 begins or ends on the DNA, so no DNA is shown, and the CDR3 is as TCRdb lists it. The chain carries TRBV7-2 and TRBJ2-7; TRBD2 is taken as the D call from the table, unchecked against the DNA. The CDR3 is 21 amino acids long, termini counted. In germline, CDR1 is SGHTA, CDR2 FQGNSA. CDR3 residues: CASSFYICSALRTSGMGEQYF.

This clonotype was picked up many times. The chain has TRBV24-1 and TRBJ2-7, with TRBD2 as a possible D gene (5 bases). Deletions cut 4 bases from V and 4 bases from J, with 16 bases between. Germline values: CDR1 KGHDR, CDR2 SFDVKD. The CDR3 is made up of 15 amino acids. CDR3 bases: TGTGCCACCAGTGAGGGCAGCGGAGACGGATACGAGCAGTACTTC. Translation: CATSEGSGDGYEQYF.

V gene TRBV29-1 combines with J gene TRBJ2-1; D possibly corresponds to TRBD2 (6 bases). The CDR3 is made up of 12 amino acids. Trimming removed 8 bases from V and 0 bases from J, with 8 bases in between. Germline-derived CDR1 and CDR2 are SQVTM and ANQGSEA. The CDR3 DNA reads TGCAGCCGGCGGGGCTCCTACAATGAGCAGTTCTTC. This gives the protein CSRRGSYNEQFF.

This clonotype was recorded at least ten times. The CDR3 reads CASSLVWPGYEQYF. CDR3 nucleotide sequence: TGTGCCAGCAGCTTAGTTTGGCCGGGCTACGAGCAGTACTTC. This rearrangement joins TRBV7-8 to TRBJ2-7; D gene unclear. V was cut by 1 base and J by 3 bases, with 10 bases left in between. Germline values: CDR1 SGHVS, CDR2 FQNEAQ. The length of the CDR3 is 14 residues.

This clonotype has a handful of counts. Given a much more abundant clone one base away, this may be a read error. This chain links TRBV20-1 with TRBJ1-1; D is undetermined. CDR1 DFQATT and CDR2 SNEGSKA come from the germline V gene (reference sequence). The CDR3 is 13 amino acids. V lost 2 bases and J 0 bases, leaving 7 bases between the germline ends. DNA of the CDR3: TGCAGTGCTAGAAAGGATATGAACACTGAAGCTTTCTTT. It is translated as CSARKDMNTEAFF.

The chain recombines TRBV11-2 with TRBJ1-2, with 11 nucleotides matching TRBD1. Germline V lookup: CDR1 SGHAT, CDR2 FQNNGV. CDR3 length: 15 amino acids. With V trimmed by 5 bases and J by 8 bases, 10 bases remained unmatched. Here the CDR3 reads CASSVDRGPRGGYTF. In nucleotides, the CDR3 is TGTGCCAGCAGCGTGGACAGGGGGCCTCGGGGCGGCTACACCTTC.

This clonotype is a singleton in its sample. The chain employs TRBV20-1 and TRBJ1-5; 8 nucleotides line up with TRBD1. CDR3 size: 14 residues. Germline assignment: CDR1 DFQATT and CDR2 SNEGSKA (reference sequence). The V segment lost 4 bases and the J segment 5 bases; nucleotides outside the gene matches: 7. For the CDR3, the DNA is TGCAGTGCTAAACTACAGGGGGTCTATCAGCCCCAGCATTTT. Translation: CSAKLQGVYQPQHF.

In its sample, this clonotype was seen many times. The chain couples TRBV20-1 to TRBJ2-5; D remains unclear. The CDR3 extends over 12 amino acids. Germline V CDR1 and CDR2: DFQATT, SNEGSKA (reference sequence). V was shortened by 0 bases and J by 2 bases, with 4 bases between the two germline ends. CDR3 sequence (DNA): TGCAGTGCTAGAGATCTACAAGAGACCCAGTACTTC. Protein: CSARDLQETQYF.